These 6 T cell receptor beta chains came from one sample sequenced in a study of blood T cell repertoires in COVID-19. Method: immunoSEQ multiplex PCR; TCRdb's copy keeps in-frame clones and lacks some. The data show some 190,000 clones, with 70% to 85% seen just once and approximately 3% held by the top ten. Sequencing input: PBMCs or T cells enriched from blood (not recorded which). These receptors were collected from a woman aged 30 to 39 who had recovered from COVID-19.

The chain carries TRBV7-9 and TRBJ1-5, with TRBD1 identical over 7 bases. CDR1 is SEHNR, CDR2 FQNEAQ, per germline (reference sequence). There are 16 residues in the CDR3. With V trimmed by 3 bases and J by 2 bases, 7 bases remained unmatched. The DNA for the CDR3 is TGTGCCAGCAGCTTCGACTACAGGGGACGCAATCAGCCCCAGCATTTT. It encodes CASSFDYRGRNQPQHF. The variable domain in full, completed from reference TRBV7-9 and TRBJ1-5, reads DTGVSQNPRHKITKRGQNVTFRCDPISEHNRLYWYRQTLGQGPEFLTYFQNEAQLEKSRLLSDRFSAERPKGSFSTLEIQRTEQGDSAMYLCASSFDYRGRNQPQHFGDGTRLSIL.

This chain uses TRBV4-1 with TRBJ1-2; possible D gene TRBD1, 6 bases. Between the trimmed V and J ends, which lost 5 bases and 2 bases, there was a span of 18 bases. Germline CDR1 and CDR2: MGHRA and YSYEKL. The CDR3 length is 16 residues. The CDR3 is CASSKTNGGLNYGYTF. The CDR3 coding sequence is TGCGCCAGCAGCAAAACTAACGGGGGGCTGAACTATGGCTACACCTTC.

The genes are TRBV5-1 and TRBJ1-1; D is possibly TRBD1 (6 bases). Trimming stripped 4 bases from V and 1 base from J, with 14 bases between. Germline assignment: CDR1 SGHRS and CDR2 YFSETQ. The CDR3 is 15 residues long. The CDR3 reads CASSPNGQRNTEAFF. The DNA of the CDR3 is TGCGCCAGCAGCCCAAATGGACAGCGGAACACTGAAGCTTTCTTT.

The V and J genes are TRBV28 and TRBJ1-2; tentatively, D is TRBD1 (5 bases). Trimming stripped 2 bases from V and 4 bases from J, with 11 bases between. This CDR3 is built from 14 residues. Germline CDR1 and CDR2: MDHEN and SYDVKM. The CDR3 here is CASSLGARIYGYTF. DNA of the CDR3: TGTGCCAGCAGTTTAGGGGCGAGAATCTATGGCTACACCTTC.

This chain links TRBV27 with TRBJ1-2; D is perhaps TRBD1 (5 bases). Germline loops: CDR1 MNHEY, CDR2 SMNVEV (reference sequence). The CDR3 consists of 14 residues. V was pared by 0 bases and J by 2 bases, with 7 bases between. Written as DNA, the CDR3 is TGTGCCAGCAGTTTATCTGACAGCAACTATGGCTACACCTTC. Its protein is CASSLSDSNYGYTF.

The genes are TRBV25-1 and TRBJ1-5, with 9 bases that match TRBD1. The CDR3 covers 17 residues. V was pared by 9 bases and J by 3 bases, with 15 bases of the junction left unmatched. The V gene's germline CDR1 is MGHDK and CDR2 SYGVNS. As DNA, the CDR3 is TGTGCCAGACCTTCATCCCGGGACAGGGAGAACAATCAGCCCCAGCATTTT. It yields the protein CARPSSRDRENNQPQHF.